The 23 T cell receptor beta chains presented below share a single source sample, sequenced in a study of blood T cells in healthy people across ages. The authors ran a second PCR of 7 to 11 cycles using a sample-barcoded 5' primer and a J-beta primer mix. Each CDR3 protein gets one entry after TCRdb re-called the 5' RACE reads with MiXCR. There are more than 750,000 distinct CDR3 sequences in the sample; under 35% occur only once, and roughly 10% lies in the top ten. The data were also submitted as part of a second study, on T cells of mothers and their children.

The specimen sequenced was blood. The receptors come from a woman aged 40 to 50 in good health.

The chain combines TRBV30 with TRBJ1-5; TRBD1 is a possible D gene (5 bases). V was clipped by 1 base and J by 2 bases, with 15 bases between them. Germline lookup yields CDR1 GTSNPN and CDR2 SVGIG (reference sequence). The CDR3 spans 16 residues. The CDR3 nucleotides read TGTGCCTGGAGTGCCCCAGGCAGGGCCGGCAATCAGCCCCAGCATTTT. It is translated as CAWSAPGRAGNQPQHF.

On this clonotype itself: This may stem from a read error, because a much larger clone lies one nucleotide away. This rearrangement joins TRBV5-1 to TRBJ1-1; D is undetermined. The germline CDR1 and CDR2 sequences are SGHRS and YFSETQ. Between the trimmed V and J ends, which lost 5 bases and 10 bases, there was a span of 18 bases. This CDR3 comprises 13 residues. The CDR3: CASRLRYGDGAFF. For the CDR3, the DNA is TGCGCCAGCAGGCTACGGTACGGGGATGGAGCTTTCTTT. Together with reference TRBV5-1 and TRBJ1-1, the CDR3 gives the full variable domain: KAGVTQTPRYLIKTRGQQVTLSCSPISGHRSVSWYQQTPGQGLQFLFEYFSETQRNKGNFPGRFSGRQFSNSRSEMNVSTLELGDSALYLCASRLRYGDGAFFGQGTRLTVV.

The J gene is TRBJ1-5, the V gene TRBV5-5; TRBD1 agrees at 8 bases. Germline V gives CDR1 SGHKS, CDR2 YYEKEE (reference sequence). V shed 3 bases, J shed 3 bases, and the junction held 5 bases outside the gene matches. CDR3 size: 15 residues. In DNA form, the CDR3 reads TGTGCCAGCAGCTGGGAGGGACAGGTCAATCAGCCCCAGCATTTT. Translating it yields CASSWEGQVNQPQHF.

There are many counts of this clonotype. Relative to the germline gene, one junction end is altered; a read error may explain this. The V gene is TRBV5-1, the J gene TRBJ2-7, with 7 nucleotides matching TRBD1. The CDR3 totals 14 residues. The germline V gene has CDR1 SGHRS and CDR2 YFSETQ. The CDR3 DNA reads TGTGCCAGCAGCTCAGACAGGGCGTCCTACGAGCAGTACTTC. It encodes CASSSDRASYEQYF.

The chain recombines TRBV28 with TRBJ2-7; TRBD1 might be the D (5 bases). The CDR3 consists of 13 residues. CDR1 MDHEN and CDR2 SYDVKM come from the germline V gene. Trimming shortened V by 8 bases and J by 2 bases, and 13 bases separated the two germline ends. The DNA of the CDR3 is TGTGCCAGCGGTAGCAGGGTTCCCTACGAGCAGTACTTC. Translated: CASGSRVPYEQYF. Together with reference TRBV28 and TRBJ2-7, the CDR3 gives the full variable domain: DVKVTQSSRYLVKRTGEKVFLECVQDMDHENMFWYRQDPGLGLRLIYFSYDVKMKEKGDIPEGYSVSREKKERFSLILESASTNQTSMYLCASGSRVPYEQYFGPGTRLTVT.

The chain recombines TRBV2 with TRBJ1-5, with D uncertain. The CDR3 has 15 amino acids. CDR1 and CDR2 (germline): SNHLY, FYNNEI. The V end lost 3 bases, the J end lost 4 bases, and 13 bases lay between the germline ends. This CDR3 is CASSEVVMGNQPQHF. DNA of the CDR3: TGTGCCAGCAGTGAGGTGGTTATGGGGAATCAGCCCCAGCATTTT.

The chain has TRBV4-1 and TRBJ1-2, with D maybe TRBD1 (6 bases). The CDR3 spans 15 residues. V gave up 3 bases and J gave up 5 bases, with 16 bases separating them. The germline V gene has CDR1 MGHRA and CDR2 YSYEKL. For the CDR3, the DNA is TGCGCCAGCAGCCATCCCGCAGGGGCCGTATATGGCTACACCTTC. Translating gives CASSHPAGAVYGYTF.

This chain connects TRBV5-1 to TRBJ1-1; TRBD1 is a possible D gene (5 bases). The CDR3 runs to 14 residues. CDR1 is SGHRS and CDR2 is YFSETQ in the germline V gene. The germline V and J ends were trimmed by 5 bases and 7 bases, with 18 bases remaining between them. Here the CDR3 DNA reads TGCGCCAGCAGGGGGGGAGAAGGGAAGGATGAAGCTTTCTTT. Translating gives CASRGGEGKDEAFF.

This chain links TRBV9 with TRBJ1-5, with unresolved D. Germline V gives CDR1 SGDLS, CDR2 YYNGEE. V dropped 4 bases and J dropped 1 base, with 12 bases sitting between them. The CDR3 is 15 amino acids. In DNA form, the CDR3 reads TGTGCCAGCAGCCCCCACAGTGGGAGCAATCAGCCCCAGCATTTT. Protein product: CASSPHSGSNQPQHF.

The genes are TRBV5-5 and TRBJ1-6; no reliable D call. This CDR3 comprises 16 residues. Germline CDR1 is SGHKS and CDR2 is YYEKEE (reference sequence). Trimming removed 0 bases from V and 2 bases from J, with 9 bases in between. This CDR3 is CASSLERPTYNSPLHF. The CDR3 DNA reads as TGTGCCAGCAGCTTGGAGAGGCCGACCTATAATTCACCCCTCCACTTT. The variable domain in full, with the rest retrieved from reference TRBV5-5 and TRBJ1-6, is DAGVTQSPTHLIKTRGQQVTLRCSPISGHKSVSWYQQVLGQGPQFIFQYYEKEERGRGNFPDRFSARQFPNYSSELNVNALLLGDSALYLCASSLERPTYNSPLHFGNGTRLTVT.

This clonotype was found many times. The V gene is TRBV21-1, the J gene TRBJ2-1. TRBV21-1 is deemed a pseudogene. The CDR3 consists of 13 residues. The CDR3 loop is CASSKEGIGEQFF. The CDR3 DNA reads as TGTGCCAGCAGCAAAGAAGGGATTGGTGAGCAGTTCTTC.

V usage is TRBV11-2 and J usage is TRBJ2-3, with D possibly TRBD2 on 6 matching bases. V shed 3 bases and J shed 0 bases, with 16 bases lying between them. CDR3 length equals 17 residues. Germline V CDR1 and CDR2: SGHAT, FQNNGV. The CDR3 spells CASSFRGGRQSTDTQYF. CDR3 DNA: TGTGCCAGCAGCTTTAGAGGAGGGCGACAGAGCACAGATACGCAGTATTTT.

Regarding this clonotype: Possible read error: a much larger clone is one base away. This chain connects TRBV28 to TRBJ2-5; 12 bases map to TRBD2. The CDR3 sequence is 14 residues long. From germline, CDR1 is MDHEN and CDR2 SYDVKM. V trimming: 11 bases; J trimming: 12 bases; junction bases outside the gene matches: 16. CDR3 amino acids: CAGILRASGGEKYF. CDR3 sequence (DNA): TGTGCCGGCATCCTCAGGGCTAGCGGGGGGGAGAAGTACTTC.

In its sample, this clonotype was seen a few times. The CDR3 protein is CASSRFTSGGSTDTQYF. The CDR3 DNA follows: TGCGCCAGCAGCCGATTTACGAGCGGGGGTAGCACAGATACGCAGTATTTT. The rearrangement joins TRBV4-3 to TRBJ2-3; 8 bases line up with TRBD2. Germline V gene sequence: CDR1 LGHNA, CDR2 YSLEER. This CDR3 comprises 17 residues. J lost 0 bases, V lost 4 bases, and 9 bases had no gene match.

As regards this clonotype: A much more abundant neighbour one base away suggests this may be a read error. The chain recombines TRBV9 with TRBJ2-5; 7 bases are shared with TRBD2. Germline values: CDR1 SGDLS, CDR2 YYNGEE. Unmatched junction bases numbered 11, after V lost 1 base and J lost 11 bases. CDR3 length: 14 amino acids. The CDR3, as DNA: TGTGCCAGCAGCGTACGGGGGGAATACAATGAGCAGTACTTC. Amino acid sequence: CASSVRGEYNEQYF.

In its sample, this clonotype was seen many times. The rearrangement links TRBV7-2 to TRBJ1-2, with a possible D match to TRBD1 (5 bases). The CDR3 is 15 residues long. CDR1 is SGHTA and CDR2 is FQGNSA in the germline V gene. V was pared by 2 bases and J by 7 bases, with 17 bases between. This CDR3 reads CASSLKAQGMSGYTF. The CDR3, as DNA: TGTGCCAGCAGCTTAAAGGCTCAGGGCATGAGTGGCTACACCTTC.

A single count supports this clonotype. The chain recombines TRBV7-3 with TRBJ2-1, with D possibly being TRBD1 or TRBD2 (5 bases each). CDR1 and CDR2 from the germline V gene are SGHTA and FQGTGA. CDR3 size: 16 residues. Trimming removed 2 bases from V and 3 bases from J, with 14 bases in between. CDR3 in amino acids: CASSLGGGEGYNEQFF. The CDR3, as DNA: TGTGCCAGCAGCTTAGGTGGGGGAGAGGGCTACAATGAGCAGTTCTTC.

The J gene is TRBJ2-1, the V gene TRBV20-1; 10 bases are shared with TRBD2. Unmatched junction bases numbered 7, after V lost 5 bases and J lost 0 bases. The germline V gene has CDR1 DFQATT and CDR2 SNEGSKA (reference sequence). The CDR3 is 16 residues long. In DNA form, the CDR3 reads TGCAGTGCTGCAGAGCGGGAGGGTACCTCCTACAATGAGCAGTTCTTC. The encoded protein is CSAAEREGTSYNEQFF.

With regard to this clonotype: One base away lies a much larger clone, so this may be a sequencing read error. The gene calls are TRBV10-3 and TRBJ2-7; no firm D call. Germline V gives CDR1 ENHRY, CDR2 SYGVKD. The CDR3 sequence is 12 residues long. The CDR3 here is CAVSGLFYEQYF. The CDR3 DNA sequence: TGTGCCGTCAGTGGTTTGTTCTACGAGCAGTACTTC.

This clonotype was counted a few times. CDR3 in amino acids: CASSPAWTGDRDEQYF. Written as DNA, the CDR3 is TGTGCCAGCTCACCAGCTTGGACAGGGGATAGGGACGAGCAGTACTTC. The chain is built from TRBV18 and TRBJ2-7, with 9 positions matching TRBD1. Germline values: CDR1 KGHSH, CDR2 LQKENI. V shed 2 bases, J shed 5 bases, and the junction held 10 bases outside the gene matches. CDR3 length: 16 amino acids.

This clonotype was found a few times. This chain uses TRBV6-5 with TRBJ2-3, with a weak D call TRBD1 (5 bases). The V gene lost 3 bases and the J gene lost 6 bases, with 16 bases spanning the gap. The germline gives CDR1 MNHEY, CDR2 SVGAGI. The CDR3 covers 15 residues. As DNA, the CDR3 is TGTGCCAGCAGTTATAACAATGCAGGGATGGATACGCAGTATTTT. Encoded protein: CASSYNNAGMDTQYF.

The J gene is TRBJ1-2, the V gene TRBV5-1, with no clear D. Trimming left V 3 bases short and J 4 bases short, with 16 bases between. CDR1 is SGHRS and CDR2 is YFSETQ in the germline V gene. The CDR3 is 15 amino acids. The CDR3 loop reads CASSSEGSSTYGYTF. CDR3 in DNA: TGCGCCAGCAGCTCGGAGGGCAGTTCTACCTATGGCTACACCTTC.

About this clonotype itself: A much larger clonotype is one base distant, so this may be a read error. The chain employs TRBV7-2 and TRBJ1-2, with TRBD1 matching over 7 bases. CDR1 and CDR2 from the germline V gene are SGHTA and FQGNSA. CDR3 length: 14 residues. This CDR3 is CASSITGTDYGYIF. As DNA, the CDR3 is TGTGCCAGCAGCATAACCGGGACAGATTATGGCTACATCTTC.